Sequencing of this TCR beta chain was carried out in a study of cytomegalovirus exposure and HLA in healthy donors. As regards this clone: The junction differs from germline at one of its ends, possibly a read error.

CDR1 and CDR2 from the germline V gene are GTSNPN and SVGIG (reference sequence). The CDR3 is made up of 11 amino acids. The PCR employed 60 Vbeta primers together with 13 Jbeta primers. TCRdb's copy holds only in-frame clones and misses some; the assay was immunoSEQ multiplex PCR. The sample holds about 87,000 clones, 70% to 85% seen once. Sample: PBMCs. The V gene is TRBV30, the J gene TRBJ1-2; no firm D call. This clonotype was obtained from a man aged 25-45 years in good health and CMV-seropositive. DNA of the CDR3: TGTGCCTGGAGTCGGGGATATGGCTACCCCTTC. Residues: CAWSRGYGYPF.